The 2 T cell receptor beta chains below all came from one sample that was sequenced in a study of cytomegalovirus exposure and HLA in healthy donors. In the PCR, 60 Vbeta and 13 Jbeta primers were used. Clones were read by immunoSEQ multiplex PCR, and TCRdb kept only the in-frame ones, dropping some. The data show 160,000 or so clones, with around 84% seen just once and 1.5% to 2.5% held by the top ten. Sequenced material: PBMCs. The receptors here all came from a man between 18 and 35 years old in good health and CMV-seronegative.

The V call is TRBV6-5, the J call TRBJ1-1; 9 bases map to TRBD1. This CDR3 comprises 13 residues. V lost 5 bases, J lost 8 bases, and 6 bases stayed unmatched. Germline V gene sequence: CDR1 MNHEY, CDR2 SVGAGI. CDR3 in amino acids: CASSTGGFSEAFF. The CDR3 region has the DNA TGTGCCAGCAGTACAGGGGGCTTTTCGGAAGCTTTCTTT.

The rearrangement links TRBV5-1 to TRBJ1-5; D is uncertain. Germline CDR1 reads SGHRS; CDR2 reads YFSETQ. Trimming left V 2 bases short and J 1 base short, with 13 bases between. The CDR3 totals 16 residues. The CDR3 DNA is TGCGCCAGCAGCTTTTCGGGAGACCTAAGCAATCAGCCCCAGCATTTT. Protein: CASSFSGDLSNQPQHF.